The 17 T cell receptor beta chains in this list originate from one sample, sequenced in a study of shared clonotypes between healthy human individuals. CD45RO negativity and positive selection for CCR7 defined naive CD8 cells, a population that excluded terminally differentiated effector memory CD45RA+ cells. The assay was immunoSEQ multiplex PCR, and TCRdb's table has in-frame clones only and misses some. The table shows around 2,000,000 clones, with over 85% occurring only once. The specimen sequenced was naive CD8+ T cells sorted from blood. These receptors all come from a man aged 18 to 30 in good health.

Regarding this clone: Since a much larger clone is just one base distant, this may be a read error. Other nucleotide sequences from this sample produce the same CDR3. The V call is TRBV6-5, the J call TRBJ1-1, with D tentatively TRBD1 (6 bases). Germline values: CDR1 MNHEY, CDR2 SVGAGI. V shed 5 bases and J shed 4 bases, with 11 bases lying between them. The CDR3 covers 13 residues. The CDR3, as DNA: TGTGCCAGCAGTGTAGGGGGTGGCACTGAAGCTTTCTTT. Translated, it gives CASSVGGGTEAFF.

The chain links TRBV7-8 to TRBJ2-3; D is unclear. V was pared by 2 bases and J by 5 bases, with 5 bases between. Germline CDR1 reads SGHVS; CDR2 reads FQNEAQ. This CDR3 has 12 residues. For the CDR3, the DNA is TGTGCCAGCAGCTTAATGGAAGATACGCAGTATTTT. This translates into CASSLMEDTQYF.

The V gene is TRBV7-9, the J gene TRBJ2-2; no reliable D call. Trimming took off 3 bases at V and 1 base at J, with 12 bases between the two ends. CDR1 is SEHNR, CDR2 FQNEAQ, per germline (reference sequence). The CDR3 loop spans 16 amino acids. The CDR3 DNA reads TGTGCCAGCAGCTTCTTCGGACCACAGAACACCGGGGAGCTGTTTTTT. Translating gives CASSFFGPQNTGELFF.

A few counts support this clone. This chain connects TRBV10-2 to TRBJ1-1; no definite D call. Trimming removed 1 base at V and 6 bases at J, with 9 bases between. This CDR3 is 13 amino acids long. Per germline, CDR1 WSHSY and CDR2 SAAADI. CDR3 DNA: TGCGCCAGCAGTGAGTACGACATCTCTGAAGCTTTCTTT. Translated: CASSEYDISEAFF.

The chain combines TRBV15 with TRBJ2-1; maybe TRBD1 (5 bases). V shed 1 base and J shed 8 bases, with 9 bases lying between them. Germline V gene lookup returns CDR1 LNHNV and CDR2 YYDKDF (reference sequence). The CDR3 extends over 13 amino acids. The CDR3 here is CATSRVGADEQFF. CDR3 coding DNA: TGTGCCACCAGCAGAGTTGGGGCTGATGAGCAGTTCTTC.

The chain recombines TRBV4-3 with TRBJ1-5, with TRBD1 matching 9 bases. CDR1 is LGHNA and CDR2 is YSLEER in the germline V gene. V lost 1 base to trimming and J lost 7 bases; unmatched junction nucleotides: 5. The CDR3 sequence is 15 residues long. The CDR3 here is CASSQAGQGGQPQHF. The CDR3 coding sequence is TGCGCCAGCAGCCAAGCGGGACAGGGTGGCCAGCCCCAGCATTTT.

The chain couples TRBV4-1 to TRBJ2-7; the D gene is possibly TRBD2 (6 bases). CDR3 size: 15 residues. CDR1 and CDR2 (germline): MGHRA, YSYEKL. Trimming removed 3 bases from V and 0 bases from J, with 12 bases in between. In DNA, the CDR3 is TGCGCCAGCAGCCAGCCGGGACTCGGCTCCTACGAGCAGTACTTC. Its protein product is CASSQPGLGSYEQYF.

The chain joins TRBV19 to TRBJ1-5; D is undetermined. Germline CDR1 is LNHDA and CDR2 is SQIVND (reference sequence). The CDR3 totals 15 residues. With 1 base removed from V and 3 bases from J, the gap between germline ends came to 10 bases. The CDR3 DNA follows: TGTGCCAGTAGTATAGGAGGGTTCGCCAATCAGCCCCAGCATTTT. Its protein product is CASSIGGFANQPQHF.

The J gene is TRBJ2-1, the V gene TRBV7-2; the match to TRBD2 covers 8 bases. The CDR3 is 16 amino acids. The germline V gene has CDR1 SGHTA and CDR2 FQGNSA. The V and J ends lost 2 bases and 6 bases, in that order; junction bases with no gene match: 9. DNA for the CDR3: TGTGCCAGCAGCTTAATAACGACTAGCGTAGGCAATGAGCAGTTCTTC. Translating it yields CASSLITTSVGNEQFF.

As DNA, the CDR3 is TGTGCCACCACCTACGGGAAGGGCACAGATACGCAGTATTTT. This translates into CATTYGKGTDTQYF. The chain carries TRBV15 and TRBJ2-3, with a weak D call TRBD2 (5 bases). The CDR3 loop spans 14 amino acids. Trimming stripped 7 bases from V and 1 base from J, with 12 bases between. Germline V CDR1 and CDR2: LNHNV, YYDKDF (reference sequence).

The chain joins TRBV19 to TRBJ1-2; 8 bases are a match to TRBD1. This CDR3 has 16 amino acids. The V and J ends lost 5 bases and 4 bases, in that order; junction bases with no gene match: 12. The germline V gene encodes CDR1 LNHDA and CDR2 SQIVND (reference sequence). The CDR3 coding sequence is TGTGCCAGTAGTCCCGGTAGGGGACAGGCCACCTATGGCTACACCTTC. Translated: CASSPGRGQATYGYTF.

The rearrangement joins TRBV7-6 to TRBJ1-1; 11 bases match TRBD1. V dropped 3 bases and J dropped 0; count of bases not matched to a gene: 6. The CDR3 contains 17 residues. Germline CDR1 SGHVS, CDR2 FNYEAQ. This chain's CDR3 is CASSFGQGASMNTEAFF. Written as DNA, the CDR3 is TGTGCCAGCAGCTTTGGACAGGGGGCGAGTATGAACACTGAAGCTTTCTTT.

The chain joins TRBV27 to TRBJ2-2, with D unresolved. V was shortened by 5 bases and J by 0 bases, with 7 bases between the two germline ends. The CDR3 covers 14 residues. From germline, CDR1 is MNHEY and CDR2 SMNVEV (reference sequence). CDR3 bases: TGTGCCAGCAGTAACACAGCGAACACCGGGGAGCTGTTTTTT. Translation: CASSNTANTGELFF.

The chain couples TRBV28 to TRBJ2-1; TRBD2 agrees at 8 bases. This CDR3 spans 11 amino acids. Per the germline V gene, CDR1 is MDHEN and CDR2 is SYDVKM. The ends lost 6 bases at V and 10 bases at J; junction bases unmatched: 2. CDR3 amino acids: CASSPGGEQFF. CDR3 in DNA: TGTGCCAGCAGCCCGGGGGGGGAGCAGTTCTTC.

As to this clone: Other DNA sequences of this sample code for an identical CDR3. The chain joins TRBV27 to TRBJ2-1; D remains unclear. Germline lookup yields CDR1 MNHEY and CDR2 SMNVEV (reference sequence). Trimming pared 3 bases from V and 4 bases from J, leaving 7 bases between. The CDR3 has 13 amino acids. The CDR3 protein is CASSLARYNEQFF. CDR3 DNA sequence: TGTGCCAGCAGTTTGGCTAGATACAATGAGCAGTTCTTC.

The chain is built from TRBV18 and TRBJ2-7; D possibly corresponds to TRBD1 (6 bases). CDR3 length equals 14 residues. Germline V gene sequence: CDR1 KGHSH, CDR2 LQKENI. The V end was cut by 4 bases, the J end by 0 bases, with 10 bases between. In DNA form, the CDR3 reads TGTGCCAGCTCACAATGGGACAACTCCTACGAGCAGTACTTC. This gives the protein CASSQWDNSYEQYF.

This rearrangement joins TRBV19 to TRBJ2-7, with D perhaps matching TRBD1 (7 bases). The germline V gene encodes CDR1 LNHDA and CDR2 SQIVND (reference sequence). The V end lost 10 bases, the J end lost 2 bases, and 15 bases lay between the germline ends. This CDR3 comprises 13 residues. Here the CDR3 reads CATSAGQTYEQYF. Written as DNA, the CDR3 is TGTGCCACCTCCGCGGGACAGACCTACGAGCAGTACTTC.